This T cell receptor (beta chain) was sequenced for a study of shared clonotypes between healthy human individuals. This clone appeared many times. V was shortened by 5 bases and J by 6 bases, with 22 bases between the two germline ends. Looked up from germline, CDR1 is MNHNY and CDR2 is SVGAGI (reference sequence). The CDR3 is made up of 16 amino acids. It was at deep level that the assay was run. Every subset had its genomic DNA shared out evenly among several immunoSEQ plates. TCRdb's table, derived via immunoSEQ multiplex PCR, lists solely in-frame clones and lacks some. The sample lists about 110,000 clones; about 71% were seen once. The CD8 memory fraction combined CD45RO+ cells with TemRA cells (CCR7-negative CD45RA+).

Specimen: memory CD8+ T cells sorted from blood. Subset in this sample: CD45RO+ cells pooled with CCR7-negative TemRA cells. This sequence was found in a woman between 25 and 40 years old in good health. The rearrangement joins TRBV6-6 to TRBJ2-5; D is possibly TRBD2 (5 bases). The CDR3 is CASSQYSTGSGKTQYF. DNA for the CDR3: TGTGCCAGCAGTCAATACTCAACTGGGAGTGGGAAGACCCAGTACTTC.